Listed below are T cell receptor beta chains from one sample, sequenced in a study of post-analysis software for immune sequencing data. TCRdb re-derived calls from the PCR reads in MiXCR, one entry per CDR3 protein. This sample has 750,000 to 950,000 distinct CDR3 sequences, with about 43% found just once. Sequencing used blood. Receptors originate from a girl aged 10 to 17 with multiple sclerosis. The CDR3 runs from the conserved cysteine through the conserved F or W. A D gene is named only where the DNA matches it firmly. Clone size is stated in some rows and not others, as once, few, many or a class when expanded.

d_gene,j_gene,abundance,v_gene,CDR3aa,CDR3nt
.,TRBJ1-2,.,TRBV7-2,CASSLAAAKGGYTF,TGTGCCAGCAGCTTAGCGGCAGCGAAGGGTGGCTACACCTTC
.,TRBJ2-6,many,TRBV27,CASSPYSGANVLTF,TGTGCTAGCAGCCCCTATTCTGGGGCCAACGTCCTGACTTTC
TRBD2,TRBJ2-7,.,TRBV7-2,CASSHRLAGVLGEQYF,TGTGCCAGCAGCCATCGACTAGCGGGAGTCTTAGGAGAGCAGTACTTC
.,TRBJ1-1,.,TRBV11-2,CASSLDAGARGDTEAFF,TGTGCCAGCAGCTTAGATGCCGGGGCCCGGGGGGACACTGAAGCTTTCTTT
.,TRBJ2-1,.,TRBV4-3,CASSELIGLDNERFF,TGCGCCAGCAGTGAACTAATCGGGTTAGACAATGAGCGGTTCTTC
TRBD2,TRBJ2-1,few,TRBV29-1,CSVEIAGGVGSEQFF,TGCAGCGTTGAAATTGCGGGAGGTGTTGGCAGTGAGCAGTTCTTC
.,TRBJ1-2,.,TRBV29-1,CSVEEGRVNYGYTF,TGCAGCGTTGAAGAGGGTCGGGTTAACTATGGCTACACCTTC
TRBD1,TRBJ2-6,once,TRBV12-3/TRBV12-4,CASSRTGGLGANVLTF,TGTGCCAGCAGTCGGACAGGGGGTCTCGGGGCCAACGTCCTGACTTTC
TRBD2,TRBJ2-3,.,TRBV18,CASRTGLAGGSDTQYF,TGTGCCAGCCGAACCGGGCTAGCGGGAGGATCAGATACGCAGTATTTT
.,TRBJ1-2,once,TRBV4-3,CASSQGRTDNYGYTF,TGCGCCAGCAGCCAGGGACGGACCGACAACTATGGCTACACCTTC
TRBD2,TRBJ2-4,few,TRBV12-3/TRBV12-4,CASKLAGAGIQYF,TGTGCCAGCAAGCTAGCGGGAGCCGGCATTCAGTACTTC
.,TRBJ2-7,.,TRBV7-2,CASSAQVGSHEQYF,TGTGCCAGCAGCGCGCAAGTGGGGTCCCACGAGCAGTACTTC
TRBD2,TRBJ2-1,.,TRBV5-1,CASSNLAGTYNEQFF,TGCGCCAGCAGCAACCTAGCGGGCACCTACAATGAGCAGTTCTTC
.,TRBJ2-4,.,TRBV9,CASSFNRIPAAKNIQYF,TGTGCCAGCAGCTTTAACAGGATCCCAGCGGCCAAAAACATTCAGTACTTC
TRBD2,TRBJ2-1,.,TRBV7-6,CASSAPEGTSGRATYNEQFF,TGTGCCAGCAGCGCACCGGAAGGGACTAGCGGGAGAGCCACCTACAATGAGCAGTTCTTC
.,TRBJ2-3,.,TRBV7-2,CATALAGSKTDTQYF,TGTGCCACCGCCCTGGCGGGATCAAAGACAGATACGCAGTATTTT
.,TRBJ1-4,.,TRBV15,CATSQGGTVEKLFF,TGTGCCACCAGCCAAGGTGGCACAGTTGAAAAACTGTTTTTT
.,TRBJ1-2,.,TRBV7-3,CASSLTLGQGVLPNYGYTF,TGTGCCAGCAGCTTAACGTTGGGGCAGGGAGTCTTGCCTAACTATGGCTACACCTTC
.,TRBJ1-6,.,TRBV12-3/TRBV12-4,CASSFRESSYNSPLHF,TGTGCCAGCAGTTTCAGGGAGAGCTCCTATAATTCACCCCTCCACTTT
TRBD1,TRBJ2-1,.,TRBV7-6,CASSPRTGQIYEQFF,TGTGCCAGCAGCCCGCGGACAGGGCAGATCTACGAGCAGTTCTTC
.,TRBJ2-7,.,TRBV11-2,CASSLDSSPWYEQYF,TGTGCCAGCAGCTTGGACAGTTCCCCTTGGTACGAGCAGTACTTC
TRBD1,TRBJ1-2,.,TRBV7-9,CASSLGQGVGYGYTF,TGTGCCAGCAGCTTGGGACAGGGGGTGGGCTATGGCTACACCTTC
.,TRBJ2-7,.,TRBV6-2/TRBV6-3,CASIREGASSYEQYF,TGTGCCAGCATCCGCGAGGGAGCGTCTAGCTACGAGCAGTACTTC
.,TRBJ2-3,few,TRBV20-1,CSARDPGDTQYF,TGCAGTGCTAGAGACCCGGGAGATACGCAGTATTTT
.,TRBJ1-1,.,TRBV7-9,CASSRLPRQRNTEAFF,TGTGCCAGCAGCCGTCTACCGAGACAGAGAAACACTGAAGCTTTCTTT
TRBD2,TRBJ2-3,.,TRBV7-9,CASSFFALAGGPDTQYF,TGTGCCAGCAGCTTCTTCGCATTAGCGGGAGGGCCGGATACGCAGTATTTT
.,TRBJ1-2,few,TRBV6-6,CASSYQGGHYGYTF,TGTGCCAGCAGTTACCAGGGAGGACACTATGGCTACACCTTC
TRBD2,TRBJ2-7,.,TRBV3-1,CASSPGLGDYEQYF,TGTGCCAGCAGCCCAGGACTAGGGGATTACGAGCAGTACTTC
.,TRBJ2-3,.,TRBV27,CASSLQMSTDTQYF,TGTGCCAGCAGTTTACAAATGAGCACAGATACGCAGTATTTT